A single sample is the source of the 21 T cell receptor beta chains below, sequenced in a study of OX40 agonist ivuxolimab in advanced cancers. Assay used: immunoSEQ multiplex PCR; TCRdb lists only in-frame clones, some missing. The repertoire includes about 78,000 clones, around 80% of them detected once, and over 0.4% sits in the top ten. Specimen: CD4+ or CD8+ T cells sorted from blood, collected in a trial of the OX40 agonist ivuxolimab. Receptors were obtained from an adult with an advanced solid tumor such as melanoma, head and neck, liver or kidney cancer.

The CDR3 DNA is TGCGCCAGCAGCCAAAGGCGGCTGCGCACAGATACGCAGTATTTT. Protein product: CASSQRRLRTDTQYF. V and J are TRBV4-3 and TRBJ2-3; D call uncertain. This CDR3 has 15 residues. From germline, CDR1 is LGHNA and CDR2 YSLEER. V was cut by 2 bases and J by 1 base, with 10 bases left in between.

Only one count was recorded for this clone. The chain recombines TRBV14 with TRBJ2-7, with 8 bases fitting TRBD1. CDR1 and CDR2 (germline): SGHDN, FVKESK. The CDR3 contains 13 residues. The V and J ends lost 10 bases and 0 bases, in that order; junction bases with no gene match: 5. The CDR3 sequence is CANRGQASYEQYV. The CDR3 DNA reads TGTGCCAACAGGGGACAGGCCTCCTACGAGCAGTACGTC.

The chain combines TRBV5-1 with TRBJ2-6, with 7 bases lining up with TRBD2. Germline assignment: CDR1 SGHRS and CDR2 YFSETQ. With 4 bases clipped from V and 0 bases from J, the junction kept 10 bases outside the gene matches. The CDR3 has 18 amino acids. In DNA form, the CDR3 reads TGCGCCAGCAGCCCCCCCGGGGGGTTAAGCTCTGGGGCCAACGTCCTGACTTTC. As protein: CASSPPGGLSSGANVLTF.

The rearrangement uses TRBV7-2 and TRBJ1-4, with a possible D match to TRBD1 (5 bases). The CDR3 runs to 15 residues. Germline CDR1 and CDR2: SGHTA and FQGNSA. V was shortened by 1 base and J by 8 bases, with 14 bases between the two germline ends. The CDR3 is CASSLGGGIREKLFF. The CDR3 DNA follows: TGTGCCAGCAGCTTAGGTGGGGGTATAAGGGAAAAACTGTTTTTT.

The chain carries TRBV6-5 and TRBJ1-2, with 8 positions matching TRBD1. CDR1 is MNHEY, CDR2 SVGAGI, per germline. The CDR3 is made up of 14 amino acids. J lost 3 bases, V lost 6 bases, and 6 bases had no gene match. Here the CDR3 DNA reads TGTGCCAGCAGGCCGGGACAGGAATACTATGGCTACACCTTC. It is translated as CASRPGQEYYGYTF.

This clone was counted ten times or more. CDR3 DNA: TGCGCCAGCAGCTTACCGGGACGGATTCAATCTAACTATGGCTACACCTTC. It specifies CASSLPGRIQSNYGYTF. The rearrangement uses TRBV5-1 and TRBJ1-2; D possibly corresponds to TRBD1 (5 bases). The length of the CDR3 is 17 residues. Germline CDR1 and CDR2: SGHRS and YFSETQ. V gave up 2 bases and J gave up 0 bases, with 17 bases separating them.

The rearrangement uses TRBV28 and TRBJ2-5; D perhaps matches TRBD2 (7 bases). Trimming removed 7 bases from V and 4 bases from J, with 16 bases in between. This CDR3 region has 14 residues. Germline assignment: CDR1 MDHEN and CDR2 SYDVKM. The CDR3 coding sequence is TGTGCCAGCAACAAAAGGGGGGGGTTAGAGACCCAGTACTTC. Translating it yields CASNKRGGLETQYF.

This clone occurred once. The J gene is TRBJ1-6, the V gene TRBV2; 9 positions match TRBD1. The CDR3 contains 14 residues. Germline CDR1 reads SNHLY; CDR2 reads FYNNEI. V shed 6 bases, J shed 10 bases, and the junction held 7 bases outside the gene matches. The CDR3 reads CASSEDRGGSPLHF. CDR3 bases: TGTGCCAGCAGCGAGGACAGGGGTGGCTCACCCCTCCACTTT.

This clone was counted between two and nine times. V is TRBV5-1 and J is TRBJ2-5; tentatively, D is TRBD2 (5 bases). Germline V gives CDR1 SGHRS, CDR2 YFSETQ. V lost 4 bases to trimming and J lost 5 bases, with 12 bases between them. CDR3 length equals 13 residues. The CDR3 loop reads CASSGIGGETQYF. CDR3 DNA sequence: TGCGCCAGCAGCGGTATTGGCGGGGAGACCCAGTACTTC. Variable domain in full (rest from reference TRBV5-1 and TRBJ2-5): KAGVTQTPRYLIKTRGQQVTLSCSPISGHRSVSWYQQTPGQGLQFLFEYFSETQRNKGNFPGRFSGRQFSNSRSEMNVSTLELGDSALYLCASSGIGGETQYFGPGTRLLVL.

The gene calls are TRBV5-1 and TRBJ2-7; 11 nucleotides align to TRBD2. Trimming at V came to 4 bases and at J to 7 bases, leaving 10 bases not matched to a gene. CDR3 size: 15 residues. Germline loops: CDR1 SGHRS, CDR2 YFSETQ. The CDR3 sequence is CASSAIAGGAREQYF. The CDR3 region has the DNA TGCGCCAGCAGCGCGATAGCGGGAGGGGCTCGGGAGCAGTACTTC.

This chain joins TRBV7-9 and TRBJ1-1; D is perhaps TRBD1 (6 bases). CDR3 length equals 13 residues. Trimming removed 5 bases at V and 6 bases at J, with 13 bases between. Germline CDR1 reads SEHNR; CDR2 reads FQNEAQ (reference sequence). CDR3 amino acids: CASSPRGGPEAFF. DNA for the CDR3: TGTGCCAGCAGCCCTAGGGGGGGACCTGAAGCTTTCTTT.

The chain carries TRBV5-1 and TRBJ1-2; D is uncertain. The CDR3 sequence is 13 residues long. Trimming shortened V by 0 bases and J by 0 bases, and 3 bases separated the two germline ends. From germline, CDR1 is SGHRS and CDR2 YFSETQ. This CDR3 reads CASSLDANYGYTF. The CDR3 region has the DNA TGCGCCAGCAGCTTGGATGCTAACTATGGCTACACCTTC. Complete variable domain (other parts from reference TRBV5-1 and TRBJ1-2): KAGVTQTPRYLIKTRGQQVTLSCSPISGHRSVSWYQQTPGQGLQFLFEYFSETQRNKGNFPGRFSGRQFSNSRSEMNVSTLELGDSALYLCASSLDANYGYTFGSGTRLTVV.

The genes are TRBV14 and TRBJ2-3; 10 bases map to TRBD2. Germline V lookup: CDR1 SGHDN, CDR2 FVKESK. CDR3 size: 12 residues. V trimming: 9 bases; J trimming: 5 bases; junction bases outside the gene matches: 2. CDR3 in DNA: TGTGCCAGGAGCGGGGGGGAAGATACGCAGTATTTT. Translated: CARSGGEDTQYF.

This rearrangement joins TRBV19 to TRBJ2-7; D may be TRBD2 (5 bases). Trimming removed 7 bases at V and 5 bases at J, with 21 bases between. The CDR3 covers 15 residues. CDR1 and CDR2 (germline): LNHDA, SQIVND (reference sequence). The CDR3 here is CASNPRAEGLHEQYF. CDR3 DNA sequence: TGTGCCAGTAATCCTAGGGCAGAGGGCCTCCACGAGCAGTACTTC.

The chain recombines TRBV6-6 with TRBJ2-2; 7 positions agree with TRBD2. Trimming took 7 bases from V and 5 from J; bases not matched to a gene: 10. Germline V CDR1 and CDR2: MNHNY, SVGAGI (reference sequence). This CDR3 is built from 15 residues. The CDR3 spells CASTPIAGETGELFF. CDR3 DNA sequence: TGTGCCAGCACCCCTATTGCGGGAGAAACCGGGGAGCTGTTTTTT.

This clone was observed a single time. The rearrangement uses TRBV5-6 and TRBJ1-4; the D gene is possibly TRBD1 (6 bases). This CDR3 spans 13 amino acids. Trimming shortened V by 6 bases and J by 7 bases, and 13 bases separated the two germline ends. CDR1 is SGHDT and CDR2 is YYEEEE in the germline V gene. The CDR3 is CASTARGFEKLFF. CDR3 in DNA: TGTGCCAGCACCGCCAGGGGCTTTGAAAAACTGTTTTTT.

The gene calls are TRBV7-6 and TRBJ2-5, with TRBD1 as a possible D gene (6 bases). The CDR3 has 14 amino acids. V shed 5 bases and J shed 2 bases, with 12 bases lying between them. Per the germline V gene, CDR1 is SGHVS and CDR2 is FNYEAQ. CDR3 DNA: TGTGCCAGCAGCCCTACAGGGTCTCAAGAGACCCAGTACTTC. Translated: CASSPTGSQETQYF.

The chain couples TRBV7-2 to TRBJ1-2; D remains ambiguous. CDR1 and CDR2 (germline): SGHTA, FQGNSA. The germline V and J ends were trimmed by 0 bases and 6 bases, with 5 bases remaining between them. The length of the CDR3 is 12 residues. CDR3 DNA: TGTGCCAGCAGCTTAGCGGGAGATGGCTACACCTTC. It is translated as CASSLAGDGYTF.

The V call is TRBV7-2, the J call TRBJ1-4, with a tentative D call TRBD1 (5 bases). Per the germline V gene, CDR1 is SGHTA and CDR2 is FQGNSA. With 5 bases removed from V and 8 bases from J, the gap between germline ends came to 18 bases. This CDR3 is 15 amino acids long. The CDR3 loop reads CASSPFSRAGEKLFF. The CDR3 DNA is TGTGCCAGCAGCCCCTTTAGCAGGGCGGGGGAAAAACTGTTTTTT. Supplemented by reference TRBV7-2 and TRBJ1-4, the full variable domain reads GAGVSQSPSNKVTEKGKDVELRCDPISGHTALYWYRQSLGQGLEFLIYFQGNSAPDKSGLPSDRFSAERTGGSVSTLTIQRTQQEDSAVYLCASSPFSRAGEKLFFGSGTQLSVL.

The V call is TRBV9, the J call TRBJ2-1; 11 bases align to TRBD1. CDR3 length equals 15 residues. Germline V gives CDR1 SGDLS, CDR2 YYNGEE. V shed 4 bases, J shed 7 bases, and the junction held 7 bases outside the gene matches. The CDR3 spells CASSIRTGGGNEQFF. The CDR3 DNA reads TGTGCCAGCAGCATACGGACAGGGGGCGGGAATGAGCAGTTCTTC.

The rearrangement uses TRBV15 and TRBJ2-3, with 15 positions matching TRBD2. The length of the CDR3 is 17 residues. V lost 5 bases and J lost 5; bases outside the gene matches: 8. CDR1 is LNHNV and CDR2 is YYDKDF in the germline V gene (reference sequence). CDR3 residues: CATSGLLGLAGGDTQYF. The CDR3, as DNA: TGTGCCACCAGCGGACTTCTGGGACTAGCGGGGGGAGATACGCAGTATTTT.